This is a list of T cell receptor beta chains from one sample in a study of T cell repertoires in cytomegalovirus infection. TCRdb re-called the reads through MiXCR, storing one row per CDR3 protein. The sample has about 150,000 distinct CDR3 sequences, 32% seen once. Antigen specificity for these receptors is unknown. Sequences were derived from CD8+ T cells from cultured PBMCs, sampled from culture after CMV antigen stimulation. The source is a human donor in good health (CMV status not recorded). Some clones in this sample may be carry-over from other donors' samples. The CDR3 runs from the conserved cysteine through the conserved F or W. D genes are given only for firm matches. Only some rows state a clone size, as once, few, many or a class for expanded clones.

CDR3aa	CDR3nt	d_gene	abundance	v_gene	j_gene
CASSLLGQEINYGYTF	TGCGCCAGCAGCCTCCTTGGGCAGGAGATTAACTATGGCTACACCTTC	-	-	TRBV5-1	TRBJ1-2
CATSATLGGELFF	TGTGCCACCAGTGCGACGTTAGGGGGGGAGCTGTTTTTT	-	-	TRBV24-1	TRBJ2-2
CSAEASGGFETQYF	TGCAGTGCAGAAGCTAGCGGGGGGTTTGAGACCCAGTACTTC	TRBD2	few	TRBV20-1	TRBJ2-5
CATSKYEKLFF	TGTGCCACCAGTAAATATGAAAAACTGTTTTTT	-	many	TRBV19	TRBJ1-4
CASSETSYGYTF	TGTGCCAGTAGTGAGACCTCCTATGGCTACACCTTC	-	-	TRBV19	TRBJ1-2
CASSSPGTANEKLFF	TGTGCCAGCAGTTCCCCCGGGACAGCTAATGAAAAACTGTTTTTT	TRBD1	many	TRBV12-3/TRBV12-4	TRBJ1-4
CASSPGGAGQETQYF	TGTGCCAGCAGTCCCGGGGGGGCGGGTCAAGAGACCCAGTACTTC	TRBD2	-	TRBV12-3/TRBV12-4	TRBJ2-5
CASSSVRGTTTGELFF	TGTGCCAGCAGCTCGGTCCGGGGGACCACCACCGGGGAGCTGTTTTTT	-	few	TRBV11-2	TRBJ2-2
CASFTGDLEQFF	TGTGCCAGCTTCACAGGGGATCTTGAGCAGTTCTTC	TRBD1	-	TRBV2	TRBJ2-1
CSAREWTGLYGYTF	TGCAGTGCTAGAGAATGGACAGGGCTCTATGGCTACACCTTC	TRBD1	many	TRBV20-1	TRBJ1-2
CASSSTTYSYNEQFF	TGTGCCAGCAGCTCCACAACTTACTCCTACAATGAGCAGTTCTTC	-	-	TRBV7-8	TRBJ2-1
CASRFMGQGNEQYF	TGTGCCAGCAGGTTTATGGGCCAGGGGAACGAGCAGTACTTC	-	few	TRBV5-4	TRBJ2-7
CASSLYPTGELFF	TGTGCCAGCAGTTTGTATCCCACCGGGGAGCTGTTTTTT	-	few	TRBV12-3/TRBV12-4	TRBJ2-2
CASNPSGAIDTEAFF	TGTGCCAGCAACCCCTCTGGGGCGATCGACACTGAAGCTTTCTTT	-	few	TRBV7-9	TRBJ1-1
CASSDPGLGRPGELFF	TGTGCCAGCAGTGACCCGGGACTCGGGAGACCCGGGGAGCTGTTTTTT	-	few	TRBV6-6	TRBJ2-2
CASSYSSGGRATANYGYTF	TGTGCCAGCAGTTACTCGTCTGGGGGTAGAGCCACAGCTAACTATGGCTACACCTTC	-	-	TRBV6-6	TRBJ1-2
CASSLILGDTQYF	TGTGCCAGCAGCTTAATCTTGGGAGATACGCAGTATTTT	-	few	TRBV7-2	TRBJ2-3
CASSLDRINSPLHF	TGCGCCAGCAGCTTGGACAGGATTAATTCACCCCTCCACTTT	-	many	TRBV5-1	TRBJ1-6
CASRFLGGGTEAFF	TGTGCCAGCAGATTTTTGGGGGGGGGCACTGAAGCTTTCTTT	-	few	TRBV27	TRBJ1-1
CASSGRDKNTGELFF	TGTGCCAGCTCTGGCCGGGACAAGAACACCGGGGAGCTGTTTTTT	-	few	TRBV7-9	TRBJ2-2
CASSLGSADLYEQYF	TGTGCCAGCAGTTTAGGGTCGGCGGACCTCTACGAGCAGTACTTC	-	many	TRBV12-3/TRBV12-4	TRBJ2-7
CASSWGQGGNQPQHF	TGTGCCAGCAGCTGGGGACAGGGCGGGAATCAGCCCCAGCATTTT	TRBD1	many	TRBV7-2	TRBJ1-5
CASSTLGLAVYNEQFF	TGTGCCAGTAGTACCTTGGGACTAGCGGTATACAATGAGCAGTTCTTC	TRBD2	once	TRBV19	TRBJ2-1
CASSMLRNTEAFF	TGTGCCAGTAGTATGCTGCGGAACACTGAAGCTTTCTTT	-	-	TRBV19	TRBJ1-1
CASSFTGIHYEQYF	TGCGCCAGCAGCTTCACAGGGATTCACTACGAGCAGTACTTC	-	few	TRBV5-1	TRBJ2-7
CASSLAGEDLQYF	TGTGCCAGCAGCTTAGCGGGGGAGGACCTTCAGTACTTC	-	few	TRBV7-6	TRBJ2-4
CASSLSRGLYTDTQYF	TGTGCCAGCAGTTTATCCAGGGGACTTTACACAGATACGCAGTATTTT	-	-	TRBV27	TRBJ2-3
CASSSEGYRTDTQYF	TGTGCCAGCAGCTCAGAGGGATACCGCACAGATACGCAGTATTTT	-	few	TRBV12-3/TRBV12-4	TRBJ2-3
CASSLDWTSGSYNEQFF	TGTGCCAGCAGTTTGGACTGGACTAGCGGCTCCTACAATGAGCAGTTCTTC	TRBD2	many	TRBV27	TRBJ2-1
CASRDSGFQETQYF	TGTGCCAGCAGGGATTCAGGGTTCCAAGAGACCCAGTACTTC	-	-	TRBV2	TRBJ2-5
CASSEAVGAYRGTEAFF	TGTGCCAGCAGTGAAGCGGTCGGGGCCTACCGGGGCACTGAAGCTTTCTTT	-	many	TRBV6-1	TRBJ1-1
CASSPTANTGELFF	TGTGCCAGCAGCCCGACAGCGAACACCGGGGAGCTGTTTTTT	-	-	TRBV6-6	TRBJ2-2
CASSLYESGANVLTF	TGTGCCAGCAGCTTATATGAGTCTGGGGCCAACGTCCTGACTTTC	-	few	TRBV7-2	TRBJ2-6
CASSLHTGTGSYNEQFF	TGTGCCAGCAGCCTTCATACCGGGACAGGCTCCTACAATGAGCAGTTCTTC	TRBD1	many	TRBV7-2	TRBJ2-1
CASSGPTSGGYSSYNEQFF	TGTGCCAGCAGCGGCCCGACTAGCGGGGGCTACAGCTCCTACAATGAGCAGTTCTTC	TRBD2	-	TRBV11-1	TRBJ2-1
CAISEGASGNTIYF	TGTGCCATCAGTGAGGGAGCGTCTGGAAACACCATATATTTT	-	-	TRBV10-3	TRBJ1-3
CASSATRLAGANEQYF	TGTGCCAGCAGCGCCACGAGACTAGCGGGGGCCAACGAGCAGTACTTC	TRBD2	-	TRBV11-2	TRBJ2-7
CASSSGQGMDYGYTF	TGTGCCAGCAGTTCGGGACAGGGAATGGACTATGGCTACACCTTC	TRBD1	few	TRBV27	TRBJ1-2
CASSTRDGNTGELFF	TGCGCCAGCAGCACTCGGGACGGAAACACCGGGGAGCTGTTTTTT	-	few	TRBV4-1	TRBJ2-2
CASRIGGGPLQFF	TGTGCCAGCAGGATCGGGGGGGGGCCTTTACAGTTCTTC	TRBD2	many	TRBV7-6	TRBJ2-1
CASSSPGFRGGYTF	TGTGCCAGCAGTTCACCAGGGTTCCGCGGTGGCTACACCTTC	-	-	TRBV27	TRBJ1-2
CASSGGWGSTDTQYF	TGTGCCAGCAGCGGCGGGTGGGGGTCCACAGATACGCAGTATTTT	-	-	TRBV5-5	TRBJ2-3
CASSLSMAGGQNTEAFF	TGTGCCAGCAGTTTATCGATGGCCGGGGGACAGAACACTGAAGCTTTCTTT	-	few	TRBV27	TRBJ1-1
CASCSPGDYEQYF	TGTGCCAGCTGCTCCCCCGGCGACTACGAGCAGTACTTC	-	-	TRBV7-2	TRBJ2-7
CASSEGLGPKNTEAFF	TGTGCCAGCAGTGAAGGGTTGGGACCGAAGAACACTGAAGCTTTCTTT	-	-	TRBV2	TRBJ1-1
CASTLTGDTQYF	TGTGCCAGCACTCTAACGGGGGATACGCAGTATTTT	-	-	TRBV7-9	TRBJ2-3
CASTPGGLYEQYF	TGTGCCAGCACCCCGGGGGGGCTATACGAGCAGTACTTC	TRBD2	many	TRBV6-1	TRBJ2-7
CASSLTASGASTDTQYF	TGTGCCAGCAGCTTGACGGCTAGCGGGGCTAGCACAGATACGCAGTATTTT	TRBD2	few	TRBV5-6	TRBJ2-3